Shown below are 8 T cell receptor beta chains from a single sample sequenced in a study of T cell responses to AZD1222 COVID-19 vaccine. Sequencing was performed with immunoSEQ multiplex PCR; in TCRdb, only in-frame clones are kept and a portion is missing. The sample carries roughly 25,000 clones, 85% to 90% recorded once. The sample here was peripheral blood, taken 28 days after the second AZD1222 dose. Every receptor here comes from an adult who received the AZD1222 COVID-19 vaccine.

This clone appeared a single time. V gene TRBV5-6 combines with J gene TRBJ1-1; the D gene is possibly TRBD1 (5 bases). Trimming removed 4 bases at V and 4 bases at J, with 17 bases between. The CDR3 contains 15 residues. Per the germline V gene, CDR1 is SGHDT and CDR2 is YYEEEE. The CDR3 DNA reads TGTGCCAGCAGCACGTTAACGCAGGGAGGCACTGAAGCTTTCTTT. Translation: CASSTLTQGGTEAFF. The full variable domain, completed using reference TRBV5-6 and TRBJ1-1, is DAGVTQSPTHLIKTRGQQVTLRCSPKSGHDTVSWYQQALGQGPQFIFQYYEEEERQRGNFPDRFSGHQFPNYSSELNVNALLLGDSALYLCASSTLTQGGTEAFFGQGTRLTVV.

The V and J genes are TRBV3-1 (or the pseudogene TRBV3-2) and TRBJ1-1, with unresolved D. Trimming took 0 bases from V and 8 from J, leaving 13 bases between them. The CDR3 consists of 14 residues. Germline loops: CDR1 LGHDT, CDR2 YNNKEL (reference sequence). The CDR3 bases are TGTGCCAGCAGCCAAGAATCCAGGAGTCGAGAAGCTTTCTTT. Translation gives CASSQESRSREAFF.

The CDR3 bases are TGTGCCAGCTCACCTCCCAGCTCCTACGAGCAGTACTTC. This encodes CASSPPSSYEQYF. V and J are TRBV18 and TRBJ2-7; D remains unclear. Germline loops: CDR1 KGHSH, CDR2 LQKENI. This CDR3 region has 13 residues. The germline V and J ends were trimmed by 3 bases and 0 bases, with 6 bases remaining between them.

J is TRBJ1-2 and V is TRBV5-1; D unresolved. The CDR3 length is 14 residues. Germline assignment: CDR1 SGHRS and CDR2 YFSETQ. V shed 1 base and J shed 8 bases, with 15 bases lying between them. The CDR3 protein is CASSLSGSFSGYTF. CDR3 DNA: TGCGCCAGCAGCTTGTCCGGCAGCTTCAGCGGCTACACCTTC.

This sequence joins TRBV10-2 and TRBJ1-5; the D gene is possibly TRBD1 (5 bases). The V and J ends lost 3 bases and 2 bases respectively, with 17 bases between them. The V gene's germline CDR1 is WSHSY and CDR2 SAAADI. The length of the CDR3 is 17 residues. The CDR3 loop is CASSESWGDRGNQPQHF. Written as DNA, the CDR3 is TGCGCCAGCAGTGAAAGTTGGGGCGATAGGGGCAATCAGCCCCAGCATTTT.

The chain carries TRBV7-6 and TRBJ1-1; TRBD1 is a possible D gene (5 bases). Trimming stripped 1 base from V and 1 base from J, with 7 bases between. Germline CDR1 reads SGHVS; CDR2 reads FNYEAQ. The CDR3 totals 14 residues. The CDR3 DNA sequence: TGTGCCAGCAGCTTAGGGCAGGGGAACACTGAAGCTTTCTTT. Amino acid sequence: CASSLGQGNTEAFF.

The CDR3 protein is CASSSSGGLLNTEAFF. The CDR3 DNA reads TGCGCCAGCAGCTCGAGCGGAGGGCTGTTGAACACTGAAGCTTTCTTT. This rearrangement joins TRBV5-1 to TRBJ1-1; D gene uncertain. CDR1 SGHRS and CDR2 YFSETQ come from the germline V gene. Between the trimmed V and J ends, which lost 3 bases and 0 bases, there was a span of 15 bases. The CDR3 sequence is 16 residues long.

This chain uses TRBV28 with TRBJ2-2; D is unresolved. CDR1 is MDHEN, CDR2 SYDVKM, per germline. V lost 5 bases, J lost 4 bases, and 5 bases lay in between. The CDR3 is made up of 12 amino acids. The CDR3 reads CASSRITGELFF. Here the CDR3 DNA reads TGTGCCAGCAGTCGAATCACCGGGGAGCTGTTTTTT.